What follows are 29 T cell receptor beta chains derived from one specimen sequenced in a study of cytomegalovirus exposure and HLA in healthy donors. A multiplex PCR was run with 60 Vbeta primers and 13 Jbeta primers. Assay: immunoSEQ multiplex PCR; the TCRdb copy retains only in-frame clones and omits some. Here the sample spans 180,000 or so clones, around 62% being singletons. Sequencing used PBMCs. These receptors originate from a middle-aged man in good health and CMV-seronegative.

This sequence joins TRBV6-6 and TRBJ1-5, with 7 bases lining up with TRBD1. The CDR3 sequence is 14 residues long. The V gene end was trimmed by 4 bases and the J gene end by 7 bases; junction bases not matched to a gene: 7. Germline V gene sequence: CDR1 MNHNY, CDR2 SVGAGI (reference sequence). CDR3 DNA sequence: TGTGCCAGCAGTTCCCGAGGGGGCGAGCAGCCCCAGCATTTT. The encoded protein is CASSSRGGEQPQHF.

The chain recombines TRBV6-7 with TRBJ2-1, with 15 positions matching TRBD2. TRBV6-7 has ORF status, its function being uncertain. The V and J ends lost 4 bases and 7 bases, in that order; junction bases with no gene match: 20. CDR3 size: 21 residues. The CDR3 sequence is CASSSPEPGLAGGPGCNEQFF. The CDR3 DNA reads as TGTGCCAGCAGTTCCCCCGAACCTGGACTAGCGGGAGGGCCTGGTTGTAATGAGCAGTTCTTC.

The chain employs TRBV5-6 and TRBJ1-5; D unresolved. The CDR3 is 16 amino acids. The ends were cut back, 0 bases at V and 1 base at J, with 11 bases in the middle. CDR1 is SGHDT and CDR2 is YYEEEE in the germline V gene. CDR3: CASSLGRGGSNQPQHF. The CDR3 DNA reads TGTGCCAGCAGCTTGGGGCGGGGTGGGAGCAATCAGCCCCAGCATTTT. The entire variable domain, with the rest obtained from reference TRBV5-6 and TRBJ1-5, is as follows: DAGVTQSPTHLIKTRGQQVTLRCSPKSGHDTVSWYQQALGQGPQFIFQYYEEEERQRGNFPDRFSGHQFPNYSSELNVNALLLGDSALYLCASSLGRGGSNQPQHFGDGTRLSIL.

This clone was observed a handful of times. The genes are TRBV30 and TRBJ2-3; D is ambiguous. Germline V gene sequence: CDR1 GTSNPN, CDR2 SVGIG (reference sequence). The germline V and J ends were trimmed by 4 bases and 0 bases, with 11 bases remaining between them. The CDR3 sequence is 14 residues long. CDR3 nucleotides: TGTGCCTGGAATCCGGGTTCTAGCACAGATACGCAGTATTTT. It encodes CAWNPGSSTDTQYF. Supplemented by reference TRBV30 and TRBJ2-3, the full variable domain reads SQTIHQWPATLVQPVGSPLSLECTVEGTSNPNLYWYRQAAGRGLQLLFYSVGIGQISSEVPQNLSASRPQDRQFILSSKKLLLSDSGFYLCAWNPGSSTDTQYFGPGTRLTVL.

The chain is built from TRBV28 and TRBJ1-1; D ambiguous. The CDR3 is made up of 14 amino acids. Trimming removed 5 bases from V and 0 bases from J, with 10 bases in between. Germline V lookup: CDR1 MDHEN, CDR2 SYDVKM. The CDR3 is CASSARHLNTEAFF. The CDR3 region has the DNA TGTGCCAGCAGTGCCAGACACTTGAACACTGAAGCTTTCTTT.

This clone appeared a single time. This chain joins TRBV19 and TRBJ1-6; unclear D gene. In germline, CDR1 is LNHDA, CDR2 SQIVND (reference sequence). Trimming removed 1 base from V and 5 bases from J, with 9 bases in between. The CDR3 extends over 15 amino acids. The CDR3 region is CASSIGGGDNSPLHF. The CDR3 nucleotides are TGTGCCAGTAGTATAGGCGGCGGGGATAATTCACCCCTCCACTTT.

This clone was found a few times. V usage is TRBV29-1 and J usage is TRBJ1-1; possible D gene TRBD1, 6 bases. This CDR3 region has 14 residues. Trimming shortened V by 3 bases and J by 0 bases, and 11 bases separated the two germline ends. Germline CDR1 is SQVTM and CDR2 is ANQGSEA. The chain's CDR3 is CSVEKGVMNTEAFF. CDR3 bases: TGCAGCGTTGAGAAGGGGGTTATGAACACTGAAGCTTTCTTT. Based on the CDR3 plus reference TRBV29-1 and TRBJ1-1, the full variable domain is SAVISQKPSRDICQRGTSLTIQCQVDSQVTMMFWYRQQPGQSLTLIATANQGSEATYESGFVIDKFPISRPNLTFSTLTVSNMSPEDSSIYLCSVEKGVMNTEAFFGQGTRLTVV.

The chain employs TRBV7-2 and TRBJ1-5, with TRBD1 matching 9 bases. The J segment lost 6 bases and the V segment lost 4 bases, leaving 4 bases of the junction unmatched. Germline CDR1 SGHTA, CDR2 FQGNSA. This CDR3 comprises 14 residues. CDR3 loop: CASSSGQGFQPQHF. The CDR3 DNA reads TGTGCCAGCAGCTCGGGACAGGGCTTTCAGCCCCAGCATTTT.

This rearrangement joins TRBV18 to TRBJ2-5; D is ambiguous. V lost 6 bases and J 2 bases, leaving 7 bases between the germline ends. This CDR3 has 12 residues. The germline V gene encodes CDR1 KGHSH and CDR2 LQKENI. CDR3: CASSPYQETQYF. DNA for the CDR3: TGTGCCAGCTCCCCCTATCAAGAGACCCAGTACTTC.

Details on this clone: At one boundary the junction diverges from the germline segment, which might be a read error. CDR3 region: CASSPTGTRGYF. For the CDR3, the DNA is TGTGCCAGCAGTCCAACAGGGACTAGGGGTTACTTT. The rearrangement uses TRBV6-6 and TRBJ1-6, with D perhaps matching TRBD1 (6 bases). The CDR3 is made up of 12 amino acids. In germline, CDR1 is MNHNY, CDR2 SVGAGI (reference sequence).

The V call is TRBV6-1, the J call TRBJ2-4; D call uncertain. This CDR3 region has 15 residues. The germline V and J ends were trimmed by 7 bases and 0 bases, with 13 bases remaining between them. Germline V CDR1 and CDR2: MNHNS, SASEGT. In nucleotides, the CDR3 is TGTGCCAGCACCGAACGGCGGATAGCCAAAAACATTCAGTACTTC. It encodes CASTERRIAKNIQYF.

The gene calls are TRBV6-1 and TRBJ1-4; 9 bases line up with TRBD1. The CDR3 loop spans 13 amino acids. The junction had 1 base not matched to a gene; V was cut back by 6 bases and J by 5 bases. Germline CDR1 and CDR2: MNHNS and SASEGT. DNA for the CDR3: TGTGCCAGCAGGGGACAGGGAAATGAAAAACTGTTTTTT. Its protein product is CASRGQGNEKLFF.

In its sample, this clone was seen once. The J gene is TRBJ1-1, the V gene TRBV7-9; D is uncertain. Trimming pared 2 bases from V and 3 bases from J, leaving 7 bases between. Germline-derived CDR1 and CDR2 are SEHNR and FQNEAQ (reference sequence). The CDR3 spans 13 residues. The CDR3 loop reads CASSLHGDTEAFF. In DNA form, the CDR3 reads TGTGCCAGCAGCTTACACGGAGACACTGAAGCTTTCTTT.

The rearrangement joins TRBV5-4 to TRBJ2-1, with D maybe TRBD2 (5 bases). The germline V and J ends were trimmed by 0 bases and 11 bases, with 9 bases remaining between them. The CDR3 extends over 12 amino acids. Germline loops: CDR1 SGHNT, CDR2 YYREEE (reference sequence). CDR3 residues: CASSLDGSQQFF. CDR3 bases: TGTGCCAGCAGCTTGGATGGGAGCCAGCAGTTCTTC.

This chain links TRBV5-1 with TRBJ2-5, with 7 bases aligning to TRBD2. Germline V gene lookup returns CDR1 SGHRS and CDR2 YFSETQ. Trimming took 0 bases from V and 5 from J; bases not matched to a gene: 7. The CDR3 is 15 residues long. The CDR3 here is CASSLVTNGGETQYF. As DNA, the CDR3 is TGCGCCAGCAGCTTGGTTACGAACGGGGGGGAGACCCAGTACTTC.

The chain has TRBV11-1 and TRBJ2-3; D call uncertain. Trimming pared 4 bases from V and 2 bases from J, leaving 7 bases between. Germline V gene sequence: CDR1 SGHAT, CDR2 FQDESV (reference sequence). CDR3 length: 13 amino acids. In nucleotides, the CDR3 is TGTGCCAGCAGCTCCCGGTTCACAGATACGCAGTATTTT. Protein product: CASSSRFTDTQYF.

The chain uses TRBV7-2 and TRBJ2-5; D is unresolved. Trimming took off 1 base at V and 0 bases at J, with 6 bases between the two ends. The CDR3 length is 14 residues. CDR1 is SGHTA and CDR2 is FQGNSA in the germline V gene. In DNA, the CDR3 is TGTGCCAGCAGCTTAGGCCAGTACCAAGAGACCCAGTACTTC. The encoded protein is CASSLGQYQETQYF.

As for this clone: Sequence at one end of the junction differs from germline and may be a read error. The gene calls are TRBV2 and TRBJ2-7, with D perhaps matching TRBD2 (5 bases). CDR3 length: 12 residues. Germline lookup yields CDR1 SNHLY and CDR2 FYNNEI. The CDR3 loop is CASSEGGHEQYF. CDR3 nucleotide sequence: TGTGCCAGCAGCGAAGGAGGCCACGAGCAGTACTTC. Supplemented by reference TRBV2 and TRBJ2-7, the full variable domain reads EPEVTQTPSHQVTQMGQEVILRCVPISNHLYFYWYRQILGQKVEFLVSFYNNEISEKSEIFDDQFSVERPDGSNFTLKIRSTKLEDSAMYFCASSEGGHEQYFGPGTRLTVT.

This clone was recorded a few times. The V and J genes are TRBV4-1 and TRBJ2-2; D not certain. The CDR3 loop spans 13 amino acids. Trimming left V 3 bases short and J 4 bases short, with 6 bases between. Germline-derived CDR1 and CDR2 are MGHRA and YSYEKL. CDR3 sequence: CASSHLSTGELFF. DNA for the CDR3: TGCGCCAGCAGCCACCTGAGCACCGGGGAGCTGTTTTTT.

Notes on this clone: Other DNA sequences of this sample code for an identical CDR3. The rearrangement links TRBV30 to TRBJ1-1; unclear D gene. This CDR3 is built from 12 residues. Germline values: CDR1 GTSNPN, CDR2 SVGIG (reference sequence). The V and J ends lost 0 bases and 5 bases respectively, with 7 bases between them. The CDR3 reads CAWSVGGTEAFF. CDR3 DNA: TGTGCCTGGAGTGTTGGAGGAACTGAAGCTTTCTTT.

This chain links TRBV6-1 with TRBJ1-2; TRBD1 matches 7 bases. The CDR3 length is 16 residues. The trim removed 2 bases at V and 8 bases at J, leaving 14 bases unmatched. Germline-derived CDR1 and CDR2 are MNHNS and SASEGT. CDR3 DNA: TGTGCCAGCAGTGAAAGAGGAGGTCGAGGGGGCGGGGGCTACACCTTC. As protein: CASSERGGRGGGGYTF.

This clone was observed a few times. This chain connects TRBV5-1 to TRBJ1-2, with D possibly TRBD1 on 6 matching bases. The CDR3 is 15 residues long. V shed 0 bases and J shed 4 bases, with 13 bases lying between them. From germline, CDR1 is SGHRS and CDR2 YFSETQ. Here the CDR3 DNA reads TGCGCCAGCAGCTTGGCGGCGGGGGCGGGCTATGGCTACACCTTC. Its protein product is CASSLAAGAGYGYTF.

The gene calls are TRBV4-2 and TRBJ2-6; no clear D. The CDR3 loop spans 17 amino acids. Trimming cost V 1 base and J 0 bases, with 10 bases left between them. Germline assignment: CDR1 LGHNA and CDR2 YNFKEQ. CDR3 loop: CASSQGASDSGANVLTF. The CDR3 nucleotides are TGTGCCAGCAGCCAAGGGGCCTCGGACTCTGGGGCCAACGTCCTGACTTTC.

This chain connects TRBV5-4 to TRBJ2-3; 7 bases are shared with TRBD2. With V trimmed by 4 bases and J by 6 bases, 8 bases remained unmatched. From germline, CDR1 is SGHNT and CDR2 YYREEE (reference sequence). The length of the CDR3 is 14 residues. CDR3 protein: CASSGLVARDTQYF. CDR3 in DNA: TGTGCCAGCAGCGGACTAGTAGCGAGGGATACGCAGTATTTT.

This clone was observed a handful of times. The V gene is TRBV20-1, the J gene TRBJ1-3; D unresolved. CDR1 is DFQATT and CDR2 is SNEGSKA in the germline V gene (reference sequence). The CDR3 is 11 residues long. V was trimmed by 3 bases and J by 4 bases, leaving 4 bases between them. The CDR3 sequence is CSASEGNTIYF. CDR3 coding DNA: TGCAGTGCTAGTGAGGGAAACACCATATATTTT.

Details on this clone: One junction end disagrees with the germline gene, perhaps due to a read error. Here the CDR3 DNA reads TGTGCCAGCAGCCAAGTGTCCGGGGGGACCGTGGATTTT. Translated, it gives CASSQVSGGTVDF. The chain is built from TRBV14 and TRBJ2-3, with TRBD2 identical over 7 bases. Germline CDR1 and CDR2: SGHDN and FVKESK. The CDR3 spans 13 residues.

By share, this clone counts as medium-sized (0.01 to 0.1%). The J gene is TRBJ2-1, the V gene TRBV6-4; the match to TRBD2 covers 8 bases. V shed 4 bases and J 5 bases; nucleotides not matched to a gene: 1. Germline V lookup: CDR1 MRHNA, CDR2 SNTAGT. The CDR3 is 13 residues long. The CDR3 DNA is TGTGCCAGCAGTGCGGGGGGGCACAATGAGCAGTTCTTC. Protein product: CASSAGGHNEQFF.

The chain's CDR3 is CASSGGTSAALKEQYF. CDR3 bases: TGTGCCAGCAGCGGGGGGACTAGCGCGGCCCTTAAGGAGCAGTACTTC. The chain uses TRBV5-5 and TRBJ2-7, with 10 positions matching TRBD2. The V and J ends lost 4 bases and 7 bases, in that order; junction bases with no gene match: 14. In germline, CDR1 is SGHKS, CDR2 YYEKEE (reference sequence). This CDR3 contains 16 residues. Full variable domain (remainder filled in from reference TRBV5-5 and TRBJ2-7): DAGVTQSPTHLIKTRGQQVTLRCSPISGHKSVSWYQQVLGQGPQFIFQYYEKEERGRGNFPDRFSARQFPNYSSELNVNALLLGDSALYLCASSGGTSAALKEQYFGPGTRLTVT.

V usage is TRBV27 and J usage is TRBJ2-7, with 13 positions matching TRBD2. This CDR3 has 17 amino acids. J was trimmed by 12 bases and V by 3 bases; bases with no gene match: 17. Germline assignment: CDR1 MNHEY and CDR2 SMNVEV (reference sequence). The CDR3 DNA sequence: TGTGCCAGCAGTTTCTATCCCGGGACTAGCGGGACCATCTCCTTGTACTTC. Its translation: CASSFYPGTSGTISLYF.